This is a list of T cell receptor beta chains from one sample in a study of Ad26.COV2.S vaccination and SARS-CoV-2 variants. Only in-frame clones appear in the TCRdb table, and some are missing; sequencing was by immunoSEQ multiplex PCR. The data contain just over 350,000 clones, 80% to 90% of them seen just once; the ten biggest clones take up 3% to 4%. The sequencing here drew on peripheral blood, taken in a trial of Ad26.COV2.S vaccine versus placebo. The receptors derive from a person aged 18-60 years who received the Ad26.COV2.S COVID-19 vaccine or a placebo. Each CDR3 is given with its conserved first and last residue. D genes are given only for firm matches. Some rows mark clone size as missing; the rest say once, few, many or name a class of expanded clone.

clone_size j_call d_call v_call cdr3_nt cdr3_aa
once TRBJ2-1 NA TRBV13 TGTGCCAGCAGCTTGCCCTACAATGAGCAGTTCTTC CASSLPYNEQFF
NA TRBJ2-7 NA TRBV6-7 TGTGCCAGCAGTTACTCGGTCTCCATCCTTTCCGAGCAGTACTTC CASSYSVSILSEQYF
once TRBJ2-1 NA TRBV19 TGTGCCAGTAGCTCCCTTCGGTACAATGAGCAGTTCTTC CASSSLRYNEQFF
once TRBJ2-3 NA TRBV27 TGTGCCAGCCACAAAATAGCGGCTAGCACAGATACGCAGTATTTT CASHKIAASTDTQYF
NA TRBJ2-1 NA TRBV12-2 TGTGCAAGTCACAGGGGGTTTTACAATGAGCAGTTCTTC CASHRGFYNEQFF
NA TRBJ1-1 TRBD1 TRBV5-4 TGTGCCAGCAGCCATTGGGACAGGGACATGAACACTGAAGCTTTCTTT CASSHWDRDMNTEAFF
few TRBJ2-5 NA TRBV5-5 TGTGCCAGCAGCTGGGGGAGGACAAGACAAGAGACCCAGTACTTC CASSWGRTRQETQYF
NA TRBJ2-1 NA TRBV6-1 TGTGCCAGCAGTGAGGAGAGCGACTCCTACAATGAGCAGTTCTTC CASSEESDSYNEQFF
NA TRBJ1-2 NA TRBV15 TGTGCCACCAGCACGCCCGGCCAGATAAGCCTTGGCTACACCTTC CATSTPGQISLGYTF
NA TRBJ2-3 NA TRBV19 TGTGCCAGTAGTATAGATCTGGCAGGGGCCTCCACAGATACGCAGTATTTT CASSIDLAGASTDTQYF
few TRBJ1-1 NA TRBV6-1 TGTGCCAGCAGTGAATGGCCTACTGAAGCTTTCTTT CASSEWPTEAFF
NA TRBJ2-1 TRBD1 TRBV5-1 TGCGCCAGCAGCGGCCAAGGACAGGGTCAGTCCGGGGAGCAGTTCTTC CASSGQGQGQSGEQFF
NA TRBJ2-7 TRBD1 TRBV7-9 TGTGCCAGCAGCAGACAGGGAAACTACGAGCAGTACTTC CASSRQGNYEQYF
NA TRBJ2-1 NA TRBV10-3 TGTGCCATCAATGGGGCCAGTTCAAGCTCCTACAATGAGCAGTTCTTC CAINGASSSSYNEQFF
once TRBJ2-5 TRBD2 TRBV5-4 TGTGCCAGCAGTTGGGCGGGGGGGATCCAAGAGACCCAGTACTTC CASSWAGGIQETQYF
NA TRBJ1-2 NA TRBV21-1 TGTGCCAGCAGCCCTACCGTTTGGGACAGGGCCGGGGGGGCCTTC CASSPTVWDRAGGAF
NA TRBJ1-5 NA TRBV30 TGTGCCTGGACCCGGGGGGAAAGGTTCAATCAGCCCCAGCATTTT CAWTRGERFNQPQHF
NA TRBJ2-7 TRBD2 TRBV7-8 TGTGCCAGCAGCACCCCGGGACTAGCGGGAGGTCGCAACTACGAGCAGTACTTC CASSTPGLAGGRNYEQYF
NA TRBJ2-1 TRBD2 TRBV7-2 TGTGCCAGCAGCCAAACGAGGGGGGGTCTAGCGGGCTACAATGAGCAGTTCTTC CASSQTRGGLAGYNEQFF
NA TRBJ2-4 NA TRBV23-1 TGCGCCCGCCCCCGACGCTGCCCCGGGACTCCCTTGGGGACCAGGAACATTCAGTACTTC CARPRRCPGTPLGTRNIQYF
once TRBJ2-5 TRBD2 TRBV7-2 TGTGCCAGCAGCTTGGTAGGACTAGCGGGAGAGACCCAGTACTTC CASSLVGLAGETQYF
NA TRBJ2-3 TRBD1 TRBV7-2 TGTGCCAGCAGCTTGTCCGGGACAGGGGCTAGAGATACGCAGTATTTT CASSLSGTGARDTQYF
NA TRBJ2-2 NA TRBV27 TGTGCCAGCGAAAGGGGAGGAGGGTGGAGCACCGGGGAGCTGTTTTTT CASERGGGWSTGELFF
NA TRBJ2-7 NA TRBV10-2 TGCGCCAGCACCGCCTTCTTAGGCTACGAGCAGTACTTC CASTAFLGYEQYF
NA TRBJ2-3 TRBD2 TRBV5-5 TGTGCCAGCAGCTTAGGACCTCGCGGGGGGGCCGTAGATACGCAGTATTTT CASSLGPRGGAVDTQYF
NA TRBJ2-2 TRBD2 TRBV6-5 TGTGCCAGCAGTCTCACCACTAGCGGGAGTAAAGATCTGTTTTTT CASSLTTSGSKDLFF
NA TRBJ1-5 NA TRBV15 TGTGCCACCAGCAGCATAGGGGATCAGCCCCAGCATTTT CATSSIGDQPQHF
NA TRBJ1-2 NA TRBV2 TGTGCCAGCAGGGGGGACTCCGAGGGGCATGGCTACACCTTC CASRGDSEGHGYTF
once TRBJ2-2 NA TRBV4-3 TGCGCCAGCAAGGAGGACAGATACACCGGGGAGCTGTTTTTT CASKEDRYTGELFF
many TRBJ2-5 TRBD2 TRBV5-1 TGCGCCAGCAGCGGGGGGACTAGCGGGGACCGGGAGACCCAGTACTTC CASSGGTSGDRETQYF
NA TRBJ2-3 TRBD1 TRBV14 TGTGCCAGCAGCCGACAGGGGAGATCAGATACGCAGTATTTT CASSRQGRSDTQYF
NA TRBJ2-5 NA TRBV5-6 TGTGCCAGCAGCACCGGGACAAAAGGGGAGACCCAGTACTTC CASSTGTKGETQYF
NA TRBJ1-4 NA TRBV2 TGTGCCAGCAGTGCTGAGACCAGCCACGAAAAACTGTTTTTT CASSAETSHEKLFF
NA TRBJ2-7 NA TRBV10-1 TGCGCCAGCAGTTCGTCTCACGAGCAGTACTTC CASSSSHEQYF
NA TRBJ1-2 TRBD1 TRBV7-2 TGTGCCAGCAGCTTAGCGACAGGGGGCGGCTATGGCTACACCTTC CASSLATGGGYGYTF
NA TRBJ2-7 TRBD1 TRBV5-1 TGCGCCAGCAGCCGACGCCGGGACAGGTCCCGGGAGCAGTACTTC CASSRRRDRSREQYF
NA TRBJ2-3 NA TRBV18 TGTGCCAGCTCACCATATCGGGGGCGCACAGATACGCAGTATTTT CASSPYRGRTDTQYF
NA TRBJ2-1 TRBD2 TRBV6-5 TGTGCCAGCTGGCGACTAGCTGATGAGCAGTTCTTC CASWRLADEQFF
many TRBJ2-7 TRBD1 TRBV5-4 TGTGCCAGCAGCTTGGCGGGACAGGGAGACGAGCAGTACTTC CASSLAGQGDEQYF
NA TRBJ2-1 NA TRBV6-6 TGTGCCAGCACACGAGGGACGAGCTCCTACAATGAGCAGTTCTTC CASTRGTSSYNEQFF
NA TRBJ1-5 NA TRBV5-5 TGTGCCAGCAGCTTGTACCAGAGTGGGAATCAGCCCCAGCATTTT CASSLYQSGNQPQHF
NA TRBJ2-2 TRBD2 TRBV9 TGTGCCAGCAGCGCGGCTAGCGGAGCGAACACCGGGGAGCTGTTTTTT CASSAASGANTGELFF
NA TRBJ1-2 NA TRBV11-2 TGTGCCAGCAGCCCCGGTGGCCGGAATAGCTATGGCTACACCTTC CASSPGGRNSYGYTF
NA TRBJ2-7 NA TRBV19 TGTGCCAGTAGTATAGCAGAAGCCGGATACGAGCAGTACTTC CASSIAEAGYEQYF
NA TRBJ2-3 NA TRBV10-3 TGTGCCATCAGTGAGTCGACGGAACCCACAGATACGCAGTATTTT CAISESTEPTDTQYF
NA TRBJ2-3 NA TRBV7-2 TGTGCCAGCAGCTTAGCGTCTAGAACAGATACGCAGTATTTT CASSLASRTDTQYF
NA TRBJ1-2 NA TRBV6-5 TGTGCCAGCAGTTACTCGAGAGGGGGGCACTATGGCTACACCTTC CASSYSRGGHYGYTF
NA TRBJ1-5 NA TRBV19 TGTGCCACCCAAATCGCGGGGGACCAGCCCCAGCATTTT CATQIAGDQPQHF
NA TRBJ1-5 NA TRBV19 TGTGCCAGTAGTATAACCCCCTTTGGTGGGAGCAATCAGCCCCAGCATTTT CASSITPFGGSNQPQHF
NA TRBJ2-3 TRBD2 TRBV10-3 TGTGCCATCACCCCCAGCGGGACGGGAGAGGTGGATACGCAGTATTTT CAITPSGTGEVDTQYF
NA TRBJ2-5 TRBD2 TRBV2 TGTGCCAGCAGTGCTAGCGGGGGGGCCCAAGAGACCCAGTACTTC CASSASGGAQETQYF
NA TRBJ2-7 TRBD1 TRBV2 TGTGCCAGCACCGGACAGGGATCCCCCTCGTTGCCGTACTTC CASTGQGSPSLPYF
NA TRBJ2-5 TRBD2 TRBV5-1 TGCGCCAGCAGCTCCTCCGGGGGGGAGACCCAGTACTTC CASSSSGGETQYF
NA TRBJ2-7 NA TRBV5-4 TGTGCCAGCAGCTTGGATAGCGAGGCCTACGAGCAGTACTTC CASSLDSEAYEQYF
NA TRBJ2-2 NA TRBV19 TGTGCCAGTAGACCGGAGGCCGGGGAGCTGTTTTTT CASRPEAGELFF